The sequence of this T cell receptor (beta chain) was determined in a study of CD8 T cells in ankylosing spondylitis. Study-wide results and limits: A CD8+ phenotype characterized the disease-linked clones, which were relatively rare in peripheral blood.

Library preparation for TCR beta used quantitative 5'-RACE with molecular barcodes. One entry per CDR3 protein, called by TCRdb with MiXCR from the 5' RACE reads. Here the sample spans under 300,000 distinct CDR3 sequences, roughly 10% being singletons. Notes on this clonotype: Its target is unknown.

Germline V gene sequence: CDR1 KGHDR, CDR2 SFDVKD. This CDR3 region has 15 residues. V lost 4 bases and J 1 base, leaving 12 bases between the germline ends. The source of this sequence is a male donor with ankylosing spondylitis or in good health (not recorded which). The genes are TRBV24-1 and TRBJ2-5; D is possibly TRBD1 (5 bases). The specimen was blood, either unsorted or a sorted T cell fraction (not recorded which). This CDR3 is CATSEGSGSQETQYF. CDR3 in DNA: TGTGCCACCAGTGAAGGCTCAGGGTCCCAAGAGACCCAGTACTTC.